This T cell receptor beta chain emerged from a study of PD-1 blockade in classical Hodgkin lymphoma. As for time point: cycle 4 day 1 (C4D1), after 6 weeks of nivolumab. Every single patient, without exception, relapsed after autologous stem cell transplantation, and brentuximab vedotin exposure varied. Magnetic negative selection was used to purify CD4+ T cells from PBMCs that had been thawed. Findings of the study overall: Patients newly diagnosed and complete responders had comparable baseline diversity.

The CDR3 runs to 16 residues. With V trimmed by 0 bases and J by 4 bases, 7 bases remained unmatched. Germline V gene data show CDR1 as SGHRS and CDR2 as YFSETQ. As concerns this clone: Its cognate antigen is unknown.

The assay was immunoSEQ multiplex PCR, and TCRdb's table has in-frame clones only and misses some. The profile shows 25,000 to 35,000 clones, more than 70% of them singletons. This TCR was sampled from a human donor with classical Hodgkin lymphoma. Source: CD4+ T cells from blood, taken before the fourth cycle of nivolumab. The chain is built from TRBV5-1 and TRBJ2-7, with 10 bases identical to TRBD2. In DNA, the CDR3 is TGCGCCAGCAGCTTGGCCGGGACTAGCGTTCGATACGAGCAGTACTTC. As protein: CASSLAGTSVRYEQYF.